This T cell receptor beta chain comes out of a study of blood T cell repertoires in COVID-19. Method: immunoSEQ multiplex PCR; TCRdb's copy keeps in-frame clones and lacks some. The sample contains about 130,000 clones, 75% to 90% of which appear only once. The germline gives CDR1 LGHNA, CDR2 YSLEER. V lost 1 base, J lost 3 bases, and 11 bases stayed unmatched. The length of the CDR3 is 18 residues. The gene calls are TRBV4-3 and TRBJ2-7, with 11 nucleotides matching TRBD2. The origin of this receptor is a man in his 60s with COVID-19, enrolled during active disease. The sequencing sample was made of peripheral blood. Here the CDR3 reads CASSQVWAGLAGGYEQYF. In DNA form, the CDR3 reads TGCGCCAGCAGCCAAGTTTGGGCTGGGCTAGCGGGGGGCTACGAGCAGTACTTC.